The 24 T cell receptor beta chains listed next were all sequenced from one sample in a study of tumor and adjacent non-tumor tissue in lung cancer. No cell sorting was done before RNA was extracted from the tissue. Three rounds of nested PCR, following a modified ARM-PCR protocol, produced the TCRbeta library. MiXCR, applied by TCRdb to the multiplex PCR reads, yields one record per CDR3 protein. The repertoire holds 200,000 to 250,000 distinct CDR3 sequences, with about 71% as singletons. Sequences were obtained from lung tumor tissue. These TCRs come from a man in his 60s with non-small cell lung cancer.

The genes are TRBV21-1 and TRBJ2-1; the table's D call, TRBD2, has no DNA check behind it. TRBV21-1 counts as a pseudogene. The CDR3 loop spans 23 amino acids. The CDR3 here is CASSKAGMLEPASAGVSYNEQFF. In nucleotides, the CDR3 is TGTGCCAGCAGCAAAGCTGGGATGCTAGAGCCAGCCTCTGCAGGAGTCTCCTACAATGAGCAGTTCTTC.

Regarding this clonotype: A much larger clone lies a single base off, so this may be a read error. This chain joins TRBV12-3 or TRBV12-4 and TRBJ2-5, with D uncertain. The CDR3 totals 14 residues. Trimming removed 6 bases from V and 1 base from J, with 12 bases in between. CDR3 nucleotides: TGTGCCAGCAGCCGAGACATAGTCCAAGAGACCCAGTACTTC. It encodes CASSRDIVQETQYF.

The chain has TRBV11-3 and TRBJ1-1, with a possible D match to TRBD1 (5 bases). The CDR3 is 15 residues long. V lost 10 bases to trimming and J lost 8 bases, with 26 bases between them. Germline assignment: CDR1 SGHNT and CDR2 YENEEA. The CDR3 nucleotides read TGTGCCACAGCCACGACAGTCGGGAGCCCCGTAGAAGCTTTCTTT. Protein product: CATATTVGSPVEAFF.

The chain links TRBV3-1 to TRBJ1-2; TRBD1 aligns across 7 bases. The CDR3 has 14 amino acids. In germline, CDR1 is LGHDT, CDR2 YNNKEL (reference sequence). With V trimmed by 3 bases and J by 8 bases, 9 bases remained unmatched. Here the CDR3 reads CASSQETGRRGYTF. DNA for the CDR3: TGTGCCAGCAGCCAGGAGACAGGGAGAAGGGGCTACACCTTC.

About this clonotype: Lacking the conserved final phenylalanine or tryptophan, this CDR3 likely reflects a read error. The DNA is omitted, as the CDR3 cannot be located on it reliably, and the CDR3 follows TCRdb's listing. The gene calls are TRBV11-2 and TRBJ2-7; TRBD2 is taken as the D call from the table, unchecked against the DNA. The germline V gene has CDR1 SGHAT and CDR2 FQNNGV. The CDR3 sequence runs 17 residues, both termini included. CDR3 residues: CASSSVGLTGWGYEQNS.

This clonotype occurred once. CDR3 in amino acids: CASSRPDKGSTEAFF. As DNA, the CDR3 is TGTGCCAGCAGCCGACCGGACAAGGGGAGCACTGAAGCTTTCTTT. This chain joins TRBV5-6 and TRBJ1-1, with TRBD1 as a possible D gene (5 bases). CDR3 length: 15 amino acids. The V gene's germline CDR1 is SGHDT and CDR2 YYEEEE. V gave up 4 bases and J gave up 4 bases, with 17 bases separating them.

Comments on this clonotype: The junction does not match germline at one end; this may be a read error. This chain uses TRBV29-1 with TRBJ2-2, with D perhaps matching TRBD2 (6 bases). The CDR3 totals 12 residues. Looked up from germline, CDR1 is SQVTM and CDR2 is ANQGSEA. CDR3 residues: CSAWEDNGKLFF. CDR3 coding DNA: TGCAGTGCCTGGGAGGACAACGGGAAGCTGTTTTTT.

The chain has TRBV10-3 and TRBJ2-7; 7 nucleotides match TRBD2. Germline CDR1 and CDR2: ENHRY and SYGVKD. The CDR3 totals 14 residues. The V segment lost 5 bases and the J segment 3 bases; nucleotides outside the gene matches: 7. The chain's CDR3 is CAISPGLGNYEQYF. The CDR3 DNA is TGTGCCATCAGTCCTGGACTAGGGAACTACGAGCAGTACTTC.

Comment on this clonotype: No conserved phenylalanine or tryptophan ends this CDR3, so it is likely a read error. The gene calls are TRBV24-1 and TRBJ2-7; TRBD1 is a possible D gene (6 bases). Germline V gene sequence: CDR1 KGHDR, CDR2 SFDVKD. The CDR3 runs 12 residues. V lost 7 bases, J lost 6 bases, and 12 bases lay in between. This CDR3 reads CATRGDTAEQYL. The CDR3 nucleotides read TGTGCCACCAGGGGGGACACTGCCGAGCAGTACCTC.

This clonotype was picked up one time. A much bigger clone sits one base away, suggesting this may be a read error. The rearrangement links TRBV6-1 to TRBJ1-1; D might be TRBD1 (6 bases). With 2 bases removed from V and 2 bases from J, the gap between germline ends came to 18 bases. This CDR3 is 17 amino acids long. Germline loops: CDR1 MNHNS, CDR2 SASEGT. This CDR3 reads CASSELLTGQTNTEAFF. The DNA of the CDR3 is TGTGCCAGCAGTGAACTTCTGACAGGCCAGACTAACACTGAAGCTTTCTTT.

To note about this clonotype: The final CDR3 position lacks the conserved phenylalanine or tryptophan, pointing to a likely read error. The chain is built from TRBV10-2 and TRBJ1-1; 7 bases map to TRBD1. Germline-derived CDR1 and CDR2 are WSHSY and SAAADI. This CDR3 has 15 amino acids. DNA of the CDR3: TGTGCCAGCGGGGCCGCGACAGGGACGGGGACTGAAGCTTTCTTA. As protein: CASGAATGTGTEAFL.

This clonotype has a handful of counts. A much larger clone differs by one base, so this may be a read error. V gene TRBV11-3 combines with J gene TRBJ2-2; TRBD1 might be the D (5 bases). The CDR3 consists of 13 residues. Trimming left V 4 bases short and J 5 bases short, with 8 bases between. Germline V gene sequence: CDR1 SGHNT, CDR2 YENEEA. CDR3 residues: CASSSGYTGELFF. In DNA form, the CDR3 reads TGTGCCAGCAGCTCAGGGTATACCGGGGAGCTGTTTTTT. The whole variable domain, remainder taken from reference TRBV11-3 and TRBJ2-2, is EAGVVQSPRYKIIEKKQPVAFWCNPISGHNTLYWYLQNLGQGPELLIRYENEEAVDDSQLPKDRFSAERLKGVDSTLKIQPAELGDSAVYLCASSSGYTGELFFGEGSRLTVL.

Points on this clonotype: The junction differs from germline at one of its ends, possibly a read error. The V and J genes are TRBV6-5 and TRBJ1-2; no reliable D call. The CDR3 is made up of 13 amino acids. From germline, CDR1 is MNHEY and CDR2 SVGAGI. CDR3 region: CTSSPRTNYDYTF. The CDR3 nucleotides are TGTACCAGCAGTCCTAGAACTAACTATGACTACACCTTC.

A word on this clonotype: This clone may be a read error of a much larger clone one base away. V is TRBV6-2 or TRBV6-3 and J is TRBJ1-1, with D possibly being TRBD1 (6 bases). The CDR3 length is 13 residues. The V gene's germline CDR1 is MNHEY and CDR2 SVGEGT. With 3 bases removed from V and 6 bases from J, the gap between germline ends came to 11 bases. CDR3 nucleotides: TGTGCCAGCAGTTATAGGGGGTGTGCTGAAGCTTTCTTT. Its protein product is CASSYRGCAEAFF.

Points on this clonotype: Germline and junction disagree at one end, which may indicate a read error. The V call is TRBV11-3, the J call TRBJ1-3; no clear D. CDR1 is SGHNT, CDR2 YENEEA, per germline. This CDR3 is 16 amino acids long. This CDR3 is CASILDNSFLGNTIYF. The CDR3 DNA follows: TGTGCCAGCATCTTAGACAACAGCTTTCTTGGAAACACCATATATTTT.

Details on this clonotype: The junction does not match germline at one end; this may be a read error. The gene calls are TRBV13 and TRBJ1-1; perhaps TRBD1 as D (6 bases). The CDR3 length is 15 residues. Germline CDR1 and CDR2: PRHDT and FYEKMQ (reference sequence). DNA of the CDR3: TGTGCCAGCAGCCAACAGGGCCTACAGCGCGCTGAAGCTTTATTT. It encodes CASSQQGLQRAEALF.

The CDR3 coding sequence is TGTGCCAGCAGTAAGGACAAGGCTAATGAAAAACTGTTTTTT. This codes for CASSKDKANEKLFF. V usage is TRBV12-3 or TRBV12-4 and J usage is TRBJ1-4; TRBD1 is a possible D gene (5 bases). This CDR3 has 14 amino acids. The V gene lost 5 bases and the J gene lost 3 bases, with 10 bases spanning the gap.

About this clonotype itself: An end of the junction differs from the germline gene, which may be a read error. The chain uses TRBV6-4 and TRBJ2-3, with 7 bases lining up with TRBD2. The CDR3 contains 16 residues. Germline CDR1 reads MRHNA; CDR2 reads SNTAGT. The CDR3: CASSPEGGLGIDTHYF. CDR3 coding DNA: TGTGCCAGCAGTCCCGAGGGAGGGCTTGGGATAGATACGCACTATTTT.

In regard to this clonotype: Compared with germline, one end of the junction differs, possibly owing to a read error. This chain uses TRBV11-2 with TRBJ2-5; maybe TRBD1 (5 bases). Germline values: CDR1 SGHAT, CDR2 FQNNGV. The length of the CDR3 is 13 residues. As DNA, the CDR3 is TGTGCCAACAGCTTAGACAGCCAAGAGACCCAGTACTTT. It specifies CANSLDSQETQYF. Drawing the rest from reference TRBV11-2 and TRBJ2-5, the complete variable domain is EAGVAQSPRYKIIEKRQSVAFWCNPISGHATLYWYQQILGQGPKLLIQFQNNGVVDDSQLPKDRFSAERLKGVDSTLKIQPAKLEDSAVYLCANSLDSQETQYFGPGTRLLVL.

This clonotype came up once. A read error may explain this, as a much larger clone is one base away. The gene calls are TRBV4-3 and TRBJ2-7, with D tentatively TRBD2 (6 bases). Germline lookup yields CDR1 LGHNA and CDR2 YSLEER. CDR3 length: 18 amino acids. In DNA form, the CDR3 reads TGCGCCAGCAGCCAAGATCGAGGAGTAGCGGAAAACCCCTACGAGAAGTACTTC. Translation: CASSQDRGVAENPYEKYF.

This clonotype was counted many times. The genes are TRBV6-5 and TRBJ1-6; D not resolved. CDR3 size: 15 residues. V gave up 0 bases and J gave up 4 bases, with 7 bases separating them. From germline, CDR1 is MNHEY and CDR2 SVGAGI. This CDR3 is CASSYSRVYNSPLHF. CDR3 nucleotide sequence: TGTGCCAGCAGTTACTCTCGTGTATATAATTCACCCCTCCACTTT.

Concerning this clonotype: One end of the junction varies from germline; a read error may be responsible. CDR3 coding DNA: TGTGCCAGCAGGTCGGGACAGTCTATGGAGGATAATGAAAAACTGTCTTTT. This codes for CASRSGQSMEDNEKLSF. The rearrangement joins TRBV11-3 to TRBJ1-4; 7 bases fit TRBD1. Germline loops: CDR1 SGHNT, CDR2 YENEEA. The CDR3 sequence is 17 residues long.

The chain uses TRBV5-6 and TRBJ2-5; D gene ambiguous. CDR1 is SGHDT and CDR2 is YYEEEE in the germline V gene. This CDR3 is 15 amino acids long. V gave up 0 bases and J gave up 5 bases, with 14 bases separating them. DNA for the CDR3: TGTGCCAGCAGCTTGGGGGCCTTACTGGAGGAGACCCAGTACTTC. Protein: CASSLGALLEETQYF.

About this clonotype itself: As the CDR3 is not closed by the conserved phenylalanine or tryptophan, this likely results from a read error. The gene calls are TRBV6-1 and TRBJ2-2; D uncertain. The germline gives CDR1 MNHNS, CDR2 SASEGT. The ends were cut back, 7 bases at V and 5 bases at J, with 20 bases in the middle. CDR3 length: 16 amino acids. For the CDR3, the DNA is TGTGCCAGCAATCATAAGGACGGATTGGGGACCGGGGAGCTGTTTTCT. Protein sequence: CASNHKDGLGTGELFS.